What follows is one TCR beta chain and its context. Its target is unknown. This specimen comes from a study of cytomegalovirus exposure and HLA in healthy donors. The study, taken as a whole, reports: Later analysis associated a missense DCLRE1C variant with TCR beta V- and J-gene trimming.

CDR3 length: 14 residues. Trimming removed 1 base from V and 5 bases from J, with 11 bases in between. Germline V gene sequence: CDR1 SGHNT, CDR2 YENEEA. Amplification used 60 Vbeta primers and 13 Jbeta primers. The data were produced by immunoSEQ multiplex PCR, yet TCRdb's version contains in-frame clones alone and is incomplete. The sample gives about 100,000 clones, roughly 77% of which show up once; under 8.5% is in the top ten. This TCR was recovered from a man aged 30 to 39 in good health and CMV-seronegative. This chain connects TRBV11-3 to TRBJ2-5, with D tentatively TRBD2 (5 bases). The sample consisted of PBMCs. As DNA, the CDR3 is TGTGCCAGCAGCTTAGCGGGCCCGGGGGAGACCCAGTACTTC. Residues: CASSLAGPGETQYF.